This TCR beta chain is from a study of identical twins. This clonotype showed up many times. Sequence at one end of the junction differs from germline and may be a read error. TCRdb re-analysed the 5' RACE reads in MiXCR, keeping a single row per CDR3 protein. The table shows more than 600,000 distinct CDR3 sequences, with roughly 20% occurring only once. This CDR3 spans 13 amino acids. Germline assignment: CDR1 SGHRS and CDR2 YFSETQ. These data were also filed under a second study, of T cells expressing NK-cell markers.

The rearrangement joins TRBV5-1 to TRBJ1-1; D gene uncertain. The TCR originated in a woman between 18 and 30 years old in good health. Sequenced: PBMCs. CDR3 in DNA: TGTGCCAGCAGTTTGACCTCGAACACTGAAGCTTTCTTT. It translates to CASSLTSNTEAFF.